This passage covers 8 T cell receptor beta chains from one sample sequenced in a study of blood T cell repertoires in COVID-19. Assay used: immunoSEQ multiplex PCR; TCRdb lists only in-frame clones, some missing. The sample consists of about 200,000 clones, about 84% of them appearing once. The sequenced sample was PBMCs or T cells enriched from blood (not recorded which). Source of these receptors: a man between 40 and 49 years old with acute COVID-19.

This clone was observed once. The chain recombines TRBV18 with TRBJ2-1; maybe TRBD1 (7 bases). This CDR3 comprises 16 residues. Per the germline V gene, CDR1 is KGHSH and CDR2 is LQKENI. Trimming took off 8 bases at V and 2 bases at J, with 19 bases between the two ends. The CDR3 nucleotides read TGTGCCAGCGCCCAGGGGGGTCTTGGCACCTACAATGAGCAGTTCTTC. Protein product: CASAQGGLGTYNEQFF. The complete variable domain, with remaining parts taken from reference TRBV18 and TRBJ2-1, reads NAGVMQNPRHLVRRRGQEARLRCSPMKGHSHVYWYRQLPEEGLKFMVYLQKENIIDESGMPKERFSAEFPKEGPSILRIQQVVRGDSAAYFCASAQGGLGTYNEQFFGPGTRLTVL.

This sequence joins TRBV2 and TRBJ2-1, with 9 bases aligning to TRBD2. V dropped 4 bases and J dropped 2; count of bases not matched to a gene: 0. Germline CDR1 reads SNHLY; CDR2 reads FYNNEI. This CDR3 region has 14 residues. The CDR3 protein is CASSGLAAYNEQFF. The CDR3 DNA reads TGTGCCAGCAGTGGACTAGCGGCCTACAATGAGCAGTTCTTC. The whole variable domain, filled in from reference TRBV2 and TRBJ2-1, reads EPEVTQTPSHQVTQMGQEVILRCVPISNHLYFYWYRQILGQKVEFLVSFYNNEISEKSEIFDDQFSVERPDGSNFTLKIRSTKLEDSAMYFCASSGLAAYNEQFFGPGTRLTVL.

On this clone: A much larger clone lies one base from this, so it may be a read error. The CDR3 loop reads CASSSRTDTQYF. For the CDR3, the DNA is TGTGCCAGCAGCTCCCGCACAGATACGCAGTATTTT. The chain joins TRBV27 to TRBJ2-3; D call uncertain. Germline loops: CDR1 MNHEY, CDR2 SMNVEV (reference sequence). The CDR3 spans 12 residues. Between the trimmed V and J ends, which lost 6 bases and 1 base, there was a span of 5 bases.

J is TRBJ2-1 and V is TRBV7-9, with 13 bases that match TRBD2. The J segment lost 7 bases and the V segment lost 5 bases, leaving 11 bases of the junction unmatched. CDR3 length: 17 residues. From germline, CDR1 is SEHNR and CDR2 FQNEAQ (reference sequence). CDR3: CASSPWTSGSFSNEQFF. The CDR3 DNA follows: TGTGCCAGCAGCCCTTGGACTAGCGGGAGTTTCAGTAATGAGCAGTTCTTC.

The sample holds a few counts of this clone. The chain couples TRBV24-1 to TRBJ2-2, with 7 positions matching TRBD1. The ends lost 3 bases at V and 0 bases at J; junction bases unmatched: 9. The CDR3 length is 18 residues. The germline gives CDR1 KGHDR, CDR2 SFDVKD. The CDR3 sequence: CATSDVDRLNANTGELFF. In nucleotides, the CDR3 is TGTGCCACCAGTGATGTGGACAGGTTAAACGCGAACACCGGGGAGCTGTTTTTT.

The rearrangement links TRBV5-5 to TRBJ1-4, with D perhaps TRBD1 (5 bases). Germline assignment: CDR1 SGHKS and CDR2 YYEKEE (reference sequence). The CDR3 sequence is 15 residues long. V lost 4 bases to trimming and J lost 5 bases, with 15 bases between them. CDR3 in DNA: TGTGCCAGCAGCGTCCGAACAGGCCAGAATGAAAAACTGTTTTTT. It translates to CASSVRTGQNEKLFF.

The chain carries TRBV2 and TRBJ2-3, with 10 bases identical to TRBD1. Germline V lookup: CDR1 SNHLY, CDR2 FYNNEI. This CDR3 has 16 residues. V shed 6 bases, J shed 4 bases, and the junction held 10 bases outside the gene matches. CDR3 in DNA: TGTGCCAGCAGCAGACAGGGGGCGCGGAGGTCAGATACGCAGTATTTT. Amino acid sequence: CASSRQGARRSDTQYF.

This clone has a single count. The chain carries TRBV30 and TRBJ2-5; 7 positions match TRBD1. V dropped 0 bases and J dropped 9; count of bases not matched to a gene: 13. CDR3 size: 15 residues. Germline V lookup: CDR1 GTSNPN, CDR2 SVGIG (reference sequence). The DNA for the CDR3 is TGTGCCTGGAGTGTACGGGCCCAGGGTCAGGGGGCCCAGTACTTC. Amino acids: CAWSVRAQGQGAQYF.